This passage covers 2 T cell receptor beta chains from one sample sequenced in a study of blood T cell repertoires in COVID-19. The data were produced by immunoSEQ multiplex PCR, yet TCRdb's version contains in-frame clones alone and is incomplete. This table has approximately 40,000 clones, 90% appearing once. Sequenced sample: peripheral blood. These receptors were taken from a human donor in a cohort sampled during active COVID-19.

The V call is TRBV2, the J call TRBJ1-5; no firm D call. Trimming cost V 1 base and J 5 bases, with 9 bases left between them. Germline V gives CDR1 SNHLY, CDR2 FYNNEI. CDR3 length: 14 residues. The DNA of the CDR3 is TGTGCCAGCAGTGAAGGCGGCCGGCATCAGCCCCAGCATTTT. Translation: CASSEGGRHQPQHF.

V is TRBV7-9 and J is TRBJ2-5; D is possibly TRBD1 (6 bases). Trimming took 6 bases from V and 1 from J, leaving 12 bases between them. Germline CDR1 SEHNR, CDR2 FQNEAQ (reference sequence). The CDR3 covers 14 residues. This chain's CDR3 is CASRTGRIQETQYF. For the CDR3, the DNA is TGTGCCAGCAGGACAGGCCGGATCCAAGAGACCCAGTACTTC.